This T cell receptor beta chain was recorded in a study of patients and donors after allogeneic stem cell transplantation. Trimming pared 3 bases from V and 1 base from J, leaving 9 bases between. The CDR3 sequence is 14 residues long. TCRdb processed the RT-PCR reads anew with MiXCR; each CDR3 protein has one entry. The table lists around 70,000 distinct CDR3 sequences, less than 30% of them singletons, with about a quarter in the top ten. This clonotype was detected a few times. This sequence originates from a human donor who was either an allogeneic HSCT recipient or a stem cell or donor lymphocyte infusion donor (not recorded which). It is not recorded whose cells these are; they may come from a transplant donor. The sample was blood, either unsorted or a sorted T cell fraction (not recorded which). The rearrangement links TRBV12-3 or TRBV12-4 to TRBJ1-1; D is uncertain. The CDR3 nucleotides are TGTGCCAGCAGTTTCGGGCTCGGGAACACTGAAGCTTTCTTT. Its protein is CASSFGLGNTEAFF.